Listed below are T cell receptor beta chains from one sample, sequenced in a study of regulatory T cells in long-lasting Graves disease. TCRdb recomputed calls from the multiplex PCR reads with MiXCR, one row per CDR3 protein. The repertoire holds about 530,000 distinct CDR3 sequences, more than 15% seen once, with 20% to 30% in the top ten. The data were also submitted as part of a second study, on T cells in Graves' hyperthyroidism and ophthalmopathy.

Material: peripheral blood mononuclear cells (PBMCs), obtained at new diagnosis, from a patient treated with antithyroid drugs. The receptors derive from a woman aged 35-65 years with Graves disease. CDR3s include the opening cysteine and the closing phenylalanine or tryptophan. Each record gives: V gene, CDR3 length, J gene, CDR3 protein.

TRBV4-1,20,TRBJ1-1,CASQRGGAQGSGVANTEAFF
TRBV2,13,TRBJ2-3,CASSSWDTPRQYF
TRBV11-2,19,TRBJ2-3,CASSPTLAPSGVSTDTQYF
TRBV4-2,15,TRBJ2-5,CASSQGQGAEETQYF
TRBV28,16,TRBJ2-6,CASSFTGSAGANVLTF
TRBV9,15,TRBJ1-1,CASSVGGSDLLEAFF
TRBV2,13,TRBJ2-1,CASSAGTSSEQFF
TRBV3-1,15,TRBJ1-1,CASSQATGMNTEAFF
TRBV20-1,14,TRBJ2-7,CSARVAGDYYEQYF
TRBV5-6,12,TRBJ1-2,CASSSEPGGYTF
TRBV3-1,16,TRBJ2-1,CASSQHLDTSYNEQFF
TRBV10-3,14,TRBJ1-2,CAISAGFSNYGYTF
TRBV5-1,14,TRBJ2-1,CASSSLDLYNEQFF
TRBV7-2,15,TRBJ2-1,CASSLAAGGWHEQFF
TRBV4-2,15,TRBJ2-1,CASSQDPSGENEQFF
TRBV6-1,13,TRBJ2-2,CASSEAGFGELFF
TRBV4-1,17,TRBJ1-5,CASSTPGGGFGNQPQHF
TRBV24-1,12,TRBJ2-2,CATSDSPGELFF
TRBV9,15,TRBJ1-1,CASRTGLGLNTEAFF
TRBV6-1,10,TRBJ1-1,CASRRLEAFF
TRBV30,14,TRBJ1-4,CAWSVARVNEKLFF
TRBV10-3,13,TRBJ1-3,CAIRTGTRNTIYF
TRBV4-1,16,TRBJ2-3,CASSQGDRGVADTQYF
TRBV16,17,TRBJ1-2,CASSPSSMGDANYGYTF
TRBV4-1,14,TRBJ1-1,CASSQGTDGTEAFF
TRBV12-5,16,TRBJ1-3,CAGAPPQANSGNTIYF
TRBV2,15,TRBJ2-7,CASTQGGARGYEQYF
TRBV19,16,TRBJ2-1,CASSTSRVESYNEQFF
TRBV10-3,12,TRBJ2-1,CVISAGSNEQFF
TRBV7-9,15,TRBJ2-1,CASSYDGGVYNEQFF
TRBV20-1,14,TRBJ2-5,CSAREEGGLETQYF
TRBV2,15,TRBJ2-2,CASNQRQGDTGELFF
TRBV20-1,12,TRBJ2-5,CSAWWGGETQYF
TRBV7-8,16,TRBJ2-7,CASSTPGQASDYEQYF
TRBV5-4,13,TRBJ2-2,CASSLQGFGELFF
TRBV6-2/TRBV6-3,14,TRBJ2-4,CASSEDQDQNIQYF
TRBV5-1,17,TRBJ1-1,CASSGGTGGSLDTEAFF
TRBV30,14,TRBJ1-3,CAGKGTFGGNTIYF
TRBV4-2,17,TRBJ2-5,CASSQGTQRGAGETQYF
TRBV11-2,16,TRBJ1-1,CASSLIVPQGGTEAFF
TRBV2,14,TRBJ2-7,CASSVTRGTYEQYF
TRBV3-1,16,TRBJ2-7,CASSQDWQTPSYEQYF